The 27 T cell receptor beta chains listed next were all sequenced from one sample in a study of shared clonotypes between healthy human individuals. Sequencing used immunoSEQ multiplex PCR; TCRdb keeps in-frame clones, though not all of them. The sample yields millions of clones, 80% to 95% seen once. The sample taken for sequencing was naive CD4+ T cells from PBMCs. Described subset: CD45RA+ positively selected. The receptors come from a young man in good health. Some clones in this sample may be carry-over from other donors' samples.

The chain has TRBV19 and TRBJ1-4; D is unresolved. V lost 7 bases and J lost 0, with 9 bases in between. Per the germline V gene, CDR1 is LNHDA and CDR2 is SQIVND (reference sequence). This CDR3 is 14 amino acids long. The DNA of the CDR3 is TGTGCCAGTACGGAGGCAGCAACTAATGAAAAACTGTTTTTT. This sequence encodes CASTEAATNEKLFF.

Concerning this clone: Different DNA sequences within this sample yield the same CDR3. This chain joins TRBV7-2 and TRBJ2-7; perhaps TRBD2 as D (5 bases). Germline V gives CDR1 SGHTA, CDR2 FQGNSA. The CDR3 totals 13 residues. Trimming took off 2 bases at V and 2 bases at J, with 7 bases between the two ends. DNA of the CDR3: TGTGCCAGCAGCTTAACTAGAACCTACGAGCAGTACTTC. This codes for CASSLTRTYEQYF.

The V call is TRBV19, the J call TRBJ2-1; D is uncertain. CDR3 size: 18 residues. V was clipped by 5 bases and J by 4 bases, with 24 bases between them. Germline CDR1 LNHDA, CDR2 SQIVND (reference sequence). The CDR3: CASSSYQASPGPYNEQFF. The CDR3 nucleotides read TGTGCCAGTAGTTCCTATCAGGCCTCCCCCGGCCCGTACAATGAGCAGTTCTTC.

This chain connects TRBV18 to TRBJ2-5; 8 bases align to TRBD1. J was trimmed by 1 base and V by 4 bases; bases with no gene match: 2. The length of the CDR3 is 14 residues. Germline CDR1 reads KGHSH; CDR2 reads LQKENI. The CDR3 is CASSRTGTQETQYF. In DNA form, the CDR3 reads TGTGCCAGCTCACGGACAGGGACCCAAGAGACCCAGTACTTC.

The chain uses TRBV4-1 and TRBJ1-5; weak D call: TRBD1 (5 bases). V was clipped by 1 base and J by 4 bases, with 11 bases between them. The germline gives CDR1 MGHRA, CDR2 YSYEKL. The CDR3 totals 15 residues. The CDR3 reads CASSQGGIRNQPQHF. The CDR3 DNA is TGCGCCAGCAGCCAAGGGGGGATTCGGAATCAGCCCCAGCATTTT.

The chain recombines TRBV6-1 with TRBJ2-4, with D maybe TRBD2 (6 bases). Germline lookup yields CDR1 MNHNS and CDR2 SASEGT. Trimming removed 8 bases at V and 8 bases at J, with 22 bases between. This CDR3 contains 15 residues. The CDR3 DNA is TGTGCCAGCTCGGGACTCCCGCGAGGGACGGACATTCAGTACTTC. It codes for CASSGLPRGTDIQYF.

This chain joins TRBV11-2 and TRBJ1-2, with 8 bases lining up with TRBD1. Germline V gene data show CDR1 as SGHAT and CDR2 as FQNNGV. The CDR3 runs 13 residues. V lost 5 bases to trimming and J lost 7 bases; unmatched junction nucleotides: 6. The CDR3 DNA reads TGTGCCAGCAGCCGGCAGGGGGCGGTTGGCTACACCTTC. Protein: CASSRQGAVGYTF.

The V call is TRBV6-5, the J call TRBJ2-7; D is uncertain. Trimming left V 5 bases short and J 6 bases short, with 14 bases between. This CDR3 region has 13 residues. Germline V gene data show CDR1 as MNHEY and CDR2 as SVGAGI. This CDR3 reads CASSPVFGLEQYF. The CDR3 DNA sequence: TGTGCCAGCAGTCCCGTGTTCGGGCTCGAGCAGTACTTC.

This chain connects TRBV7-2 to TRBJ2-7; maybe TRBD1 (6 bases). The ends were cut back, 1 base at V and 4 bases at J, with 14 bases in the middle. Germline-derived CDR1 and CDR2 are SGHTA and FQGNSA. This CDR3 spans 15 amino acids. The CDR3 sequence: CASSLEVGHGYEQYF. The CDR3 region has the DNA TGTGCCAGCAGCTTAGAGGTGGGACACGGATACGAGCAGTACTTC.

The chain is built from TRBV2 and TRBJ2-3; weak D call: TRBD2 (6 bases). CDR1 and CDR2 (germline): SNHLY, FYNNEI. V was trimmed by 7 bases and J by 8 bases, leaving 19 bases between them. The CDR3 has 14 amino acids. CDR3 in DNA: TGTGCCAGCAACCTCGCCGGGACTGCGGGTACGCAGTATTTT. Amino acid sequence: CASNLAGTAGTQYF.

The chain couples TRBV29-1 to TRBJ1-2, with D possibly being TRBD1 (5 bases). There are 14 residues in the CDR3. CDR1 SQVTM and CDR2 ANQGSEA come from the germline V gene. V was clipped by 3 bases and J by 4 bases, with 15 bases between them. CDR3 bases: TGCAGCGTTGAGGATCGCGGCGGGACCTATGGCTACACCTTC. Protein product: CSVEDRGGTYGYTF. Combining the CDR3 with reference TRBV29-1 and TRBJ1-2 gives the whole variable domain SAVISQKPSRDICQRGTSLTIQCQVDSQVTMMFWYRQQPGQSLTLIATANQGSEATYESGFVIDKFPISRPNLTFSTLTVSNMSPEDSSIYLCSVEDRGGTYGYTFGSGTRLTVV.

This clone was observed a handful of times. V is TRBV4-2 and J is TRBJ2-7, with D unclear. Trimming stripped 5 bases from V and 5 bases from J, with 13 bases between. This CDR3 contains 13 residues. The germline V gene encodes CDR1 LGHNA and CDR2 YNFKEQ. The CDR3 spells CASSDGVSHEQYF. DNA for the CDR3: TGTGCCAGCAGCGATGGGGTGTCACACGAGCAGTACTTC.

The V call is TRBV27, the J call TRBJ2-3; TRBD2 aligns across 10 bases. This CDR3 is 17 amino acids long. Germline-derived CDR1 and CDR2 are MNHEY and SMNVEV (reference sequence). The V segment lost 5 bases and the J segment 0 bases; nucleotides outside the gene matches: 8. The CDR3 spells CASSGASGRLSTDTQYF. The CDR3 bases are TGTGCCAGCAGTGGCGCTAGCGGGAGACTGAGCACAGATACGCAGTATTTT.

This sequence joins TRBV7-2 and TRBJ2-3; 8 bases are a match to TRBD2. The germline V gene encodes CDR1 SGHTA and CDR2 FQGNSA. J lost 8 bases, V lost 5 bases, and 9 bases had no gene match. The CDR3 sequence is 14 residues long. CDR3 protein: CASSTPGLVGTQYF. CDR3 in DNA: TGTGCCAGCAGCACCCCGGGACTAGTCGGTACGCAGTATTTT. The variable domain in full, completed from reference TRBV7-2 and TRBJ2-3, reads GAGVSQSPSNKVTEKGKDVELRCDPISGHTALYWYRQSLGQGLEFLIYFQGNSAPDKSGLPSDRFSAERTGGSVSTLTIQRTQQEDSAVYLCASSTPGLVGTQYFGPGTRLTVL.

In DNA, the CDR3 is TGCGCCAGCAGACCCCGCCTAGCGGATTACAATGAGCAGTTCTTC. Translation gives CASRPRLADYNEQFF. This sequence joins TRBV5-1 and TRBJ2-1, with TRBD2 matching 7 bases. V lost 5 bases to trimming and J lost 4 bases; unmatched junction nucleotides: 9. The CDR3 length is 15 residues. Per the germline V gene, CDR1 is SGHRS and CDR2 is YFSETQ. Drawing the rest from reference TRBV5-1 and TRBJ2-1, the complete variable domain is KAGVTQTPRYLIKTRGQQVTLSCSPISGHRSVSWYQQTPGQGLQFLFEYFSETQRNKGNFPGRFSGRQFSNSRSEMNVSTLELGDSALYLCASRPRLADYNEQFFGPGTRLTVL.

The chain has TRBV15 and TRBJ1-3, with 7 nucleotides matching TRBD1. This CDR3 spans 14 amino acids. V was pared by 9 bases and J by 0 bases, with 5 bases of the junction left unmatched. Germline CDR1 is LNHNV and CDR2 is YYDKDF (reference sequence). CDR3 DNA sequence: TGTGCCACAAGACAGGGAGGCTCTGGAAACACCATATATTTT. Translation gives CATRQGGSGNTIYF.

The rearrangement joins TRBV18 to TRBJ1-5; D unresolved. The V and J ends lost 1 base and 9 bases respectively, with 10 bases between them. In germline, CDR1 is KGHSH, CDR2 LQKENI. The CDR3 is made up of 13 amino acids. For the CDR3, the DNA is TGTGCCAGCTCACCACATAGTCTGTGGCCCCAGCATTTT. Residues: CASSPHSLWPQHF. Full variable domain (missing parts from reference TRBV18 and TRBJ1-5): NAGVMQNPRHLVRRRGQEARLRCSPMKGHSHVYWYRQLPEEGLKFMVYLQKENIIDESGMPKERFSAEFPKEGPSILRIQQVVRGDSAAYFCASSPHSLWPQHFGDGTRLSIL.

This clone came up once. CDR3 sequence: CASSYSTREKLEQYF. The CDR3 DNA sequence: TGTGCCAGCAGTTACTCAACGCGGGAGAAATTAGAGCAGTACTTC. The chain carries TRBV6-5 and TRBJ2-7, with 7 positions matching TRBD2. The CDR3 runs 15 residues. Per germline, CDR1 MNHEY and CDR2 SVGAGI. After removal of 0 bases from V and 7 bases from J, the junction contained 9 bases not matched to a gene.

The chain joins TRBV28 to TRBJ2-5, with 9 bases aligning to TRBD1. This CDR3 has 18 amino acids. Germline V CDR1 and CDR2: MDHEN, SYDVKM. Trimming removed 6 bases from V and 0 bases from J; junction bases left unmatched: 14. The CDR3 sequence: CASRPSIPGQGHQETQYF. In DNA, the CDR3 is TGTGCCAGCAGACCCTCCATTCCGGGACAGGGACACCAAGAGACCCAGTACTTC.

This sequence joins TRBV5-1 and TRBJ1-4; D call uncertain. Germline CDR1 reads SGHRS; CDR2 reads YFSETQ. V was clipped by 3 bases and J by 0 bases, with 12 bases between them. CDR3 length: 16 amino acids. This chain's CDR3 is CASSSGYSATNEKLFF. CDR3 bases: TGCGCCAGCAGCTCCGGGTACAGCGCAACTAATGAAAAACTGTTTTTT.

This rearrangement joins TRBV5-1 to TRBJ2-7; 8 nucleotides agree with TRBD2. The junction had 12 bases not matched to a gene; V was cut back by 4 bases and J by 6 bases. In germline, CDR1 is SGHRS, CDR2 YFSETQ. This CDR3 spans 15 amino acids. CDR3 sequence (DNA): TGCGCCAGCAGCCCCTTTCACTCGGGAGGGACCGAGCAGTACTTC. It encodes CASSPFHSGGTEQYF.

This chain uses TRBV7-9 with TRBJ2-3; no firm D call. CDR3 length: 11 amino acids. Germline CDR1 and CDR2: SEHNR and FQNEAQ (reference sequence). Deletions cut 6 bases from V and 9 bases from J, with 10 bases between. CDR3 region: CASRSPKTQYF. Here the CDR3 DNA reads TGTGCCAGCAGGTCCCCGAAAACGCAGTATTTT.

The chain has TRBV28 and TRBJ1-3, with D hard to call. Germline CDR1 reads MDHEN; CDR2 reads SYDVKM. The CDR3 length is 12 residues. V was trimmed by 2 bases and J by 7 bases, leaving 6 bases between them. The CDR3 bases are TGTGCCAGCAGTTTAACCCGGAACACCATATATTTT. Residues: CASSLTRNTIYF.

The V gene is TRBV7-2, the J gene TRBJ2-7; TRBD2 might be the D (5 bases). Deletions cut 5 bases from V and 4 bases from J, with 15 bases between. This CDR3 contains 14 residues. The germline CDR1 and CDR2 sequences are SGHTA and FQGNSA. CDR3 sequence: CASSPQPGEYEQYF. The CDR3 coding sequence is TGTGCCAGCAGCCCCCAGCCCGGGGAATACGAGCAGTACTTC. Based on the CDR3 plus reference TRBV7-2 and TRBJ2-7, the full variable domain is GAGVSQSPSNKVTEKGKDVELRCDPISGHTALYWYRQSLGQGLEFLIYFQGNSAPDKSGLPSDRFSAERTGGSVSTLTIQRTQQEDSAVYLCASSPQPGEYEQYFGPGTRLTVT.

The CDR3 reads CASSLAGVYEQYF. DNA of the CDR3: TGTGCCAGCAGCTTAGCTGGAGTCTACGAGCAGTACTTC. The chain uses TRBV7-9 and TRBJ2-5; D uncertain. TRBJ2-7 explains the end of the DNA better; the J call may be wrong. This CDR3 contains 13 residues. Germline V gene data show CDR1 as SEHNR and CDR2 as FQNEAQ (reference sequence).

V usage is TRBV19 and J usage is TRBJ2-1; the D is unclear. The V gene's germline CDR1 is LNHDA and CDR2 SQIVND (reference sequence). The CDR3 consists of 16 residues. The V gene lost 7 bases and the J gene lost 3 bases, with 19 bases spanning the gap. CDR3: CASTNGDRSYYNEQFF. As DNA, the CDR3 is TGTGCCAGTACCAACGGCGACCGTAGCTACTACAATGAGCAGTTCTTC.

This sequence joins TRBV5-8 and TRBJ1-6; D may be TRBD1 (6 bases). Germline V gene data show CDR1 as SGHTS and CDR2 as YDEGEE. This CDR3 contains 15 residues. V shed 5 bases and J shed 4 bases, with 13 bases lying between them. The CDR3: CASRLDRRYNSPLHF. The CDR3 DNA sequence: TGTGCCAGCAGACTCGACAGGCGGTATAATTCACCCCTCCACTTT. The full variable domain, in which reference TRBV5-8 and TRBJ1-6 provide the parts outside the CDR3, is EAGVTQSPTHLIKTRGQQATLRCSPISGHTSVYWYQQALGLGLQFLLWYDEGEERNRGNFPPRFSGRQFPNYSSELNVNALELEDSALYLCASRLDRRYNSPLHFGNGTRLTVT.